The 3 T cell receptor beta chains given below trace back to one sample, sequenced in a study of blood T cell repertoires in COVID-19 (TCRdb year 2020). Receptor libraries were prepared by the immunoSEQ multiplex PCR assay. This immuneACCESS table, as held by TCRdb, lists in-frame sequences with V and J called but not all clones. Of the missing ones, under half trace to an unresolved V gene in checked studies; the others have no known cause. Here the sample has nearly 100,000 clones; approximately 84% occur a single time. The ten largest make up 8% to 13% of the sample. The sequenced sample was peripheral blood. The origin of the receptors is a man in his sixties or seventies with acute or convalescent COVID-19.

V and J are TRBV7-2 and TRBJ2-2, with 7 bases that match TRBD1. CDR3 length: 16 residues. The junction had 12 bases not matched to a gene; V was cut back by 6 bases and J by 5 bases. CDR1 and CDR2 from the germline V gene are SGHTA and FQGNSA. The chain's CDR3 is CASSLRADRKTGELFF. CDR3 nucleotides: TGTGCCAGCAGTCTTAGAGCGGACAGGAAGACCGGGGAGCTGTTTTTT.

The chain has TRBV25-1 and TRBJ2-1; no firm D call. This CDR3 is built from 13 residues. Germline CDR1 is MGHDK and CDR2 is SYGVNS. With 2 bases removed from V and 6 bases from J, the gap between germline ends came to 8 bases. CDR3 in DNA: TGTGCCAGCAGTGAAAGTGGGCTCAATGAGCAGTTCTTC. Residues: CASSESGLNEQFF.

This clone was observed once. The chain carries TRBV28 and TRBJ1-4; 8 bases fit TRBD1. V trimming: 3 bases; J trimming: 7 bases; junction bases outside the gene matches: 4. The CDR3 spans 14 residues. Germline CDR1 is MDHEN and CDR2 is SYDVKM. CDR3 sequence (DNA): TGTGCCAGCAGTTTCGACAGGGGAGGTGAAAAACTGTTTTTT. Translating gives CASSFDRGGEKLFF.